These 22 T cell receptor beta chains were all obtained from the same sample, sequenced in a study of blood T cells in healthy people across ages. Together with a sample-barcoded 5' primer, a J-beta primer mix was included in a second PCR lasting roughly 6 to 12 cycles. One entry per CDR3 protein results from TCRdb running MiXCR on the 5' RACE reads. The sample lists 1.5 million to 1.9 million distinct CDR3 sequences, less than 45% occurring once. The material sequenced was blood. These receptors originate from a woman younger than 30 in good health.

V usage is TRBV4-2 and J usage is TRBJ2-1; D gene uncertain. The V end was cut by 8 bases, the J end by 8 bases, with 19 bases between. The CDR3 covers 14 residues. The germline V gene encodes CDR1 LGHNA and CDR2 YNFKEQ. The chain's CDR3 is CASSDATVRDEQFF. CDR3 nucleotide sequence: TGTGCCAGCTCTGACGCCACTGTGCGCGATGAGCAGTTCTTC.

This sequence joins TRBV7-2 and TRBJ2-7; 9 bases align to TRBD2. Germline loops: CDR1 SGHTA, CDR2 FQGNSA. V lost 6 bases and J lost 5; bases outside the gene matches: 8. The CDR3 sequence is 14 residues long. The CDR3 protein is CASRPGLASNEQYF. The CDR3 DNA reads TGTGCCAGCAGACCGGGACTAGCCTCGAACGAGCAGTACTTC.

The chain uses TRBV11-2 and TRBJ1-3, with D hard to call. The CDR3 totals 14 residues. The germline gives CDR1 SGHAT, CDR2 FQNNGV. The V end lost 5 bases, the J end lost 0 bases, and 8 bases lay between the germline ends. The CDR3 is CASSDVSSGNTIYF. For the CDR3, the DNA is TGTGCCAGCAGCGATGTAAGCTCTGGAAACACCATATATTTT.

The table lists this clonotype with a few counts. The chain joins TRBV24-1 to TRBJ2-1; 10 bases align to TRBD1. V was clipped by 3 bases and J by 6 bases; unmatched bases: 7. Germline CDR1 reads KGHDR; CDR2 reads SFDVKD. CDR3 length: 16 residues. The CDR3 sequence is CATSDGGQGVGNEQFF. The DNA for the CDR3 is TGTGCCACCAGTGATGGCGGACAGGGGGTCGGCAATGAGCAGTTCTTC.

V gene TRBV5-1 combines with J gene TRBJ1-2; TRBD1 matches 8 bases. This CDR3 comprises 15 residues. CDR1 and CDR2 from the germline V gene are SGHRS and YFSETQ. J was trimmed by 0 bases and V by 4 bases; bases with no gene match: 5. This CDR3 reads CASSKGQDPNYGYTF. CDR3 sequence (DNA): TGCGCCAGCAGCAAGGGACAGGACCCTAACTATGGCTACACCTTC.

This clonotype came up a few times. The chain combines TRBV7-9 with TRBJ1-4, with a possible D match to TRBD1 (5 bases). The CDR3 covers 15 residues. Trimming removed 5 bases at V and 5 bases at J, with 15 bases between. Germline V lookup: CDR1 SEHNR, CDR2 FQNEAQ (reference sequence). The CDR3 DNA reads as TGTGCCAGCAGCGAATCCGGGACGGGGAATGAAAAACTGTTTTTT. Its translation: CASSESGTGNEKLFF. Variable domain in full (rest from reference TRBV7-9 and TRBJ1-4): DTGVSQNPRHKITKRGQNVTFRCDPISEHNRLYWYRQTLGQGPEFLTYFQNEAQLEKSRLLSDRFSAERPKGSFSTLEIQRTEQGDSAMYLCASSESGTGNEKLFFGSGTQLSVL.

This clonotype was seen repeatedly, ten times or more. The genes are TRBV7-2 and TRBJ2-7; D might be TRBD1 or TRBD2, each matching 5 bases. Trimming shortened V by 1 base and J by 3 bases, and 7 bases separated the two germline ends. Germline V CDR1 and CDR2: SGHTA, FQGNSA. This CDR3 spans 13 amino acids. CDR3 coding DNA: TGTGCCAGCAGCTTAGGGGGGATCTACGAGCAGTACTTC. This encodes CASSLGGIYEQYF.

The chain links TRBV6-2 or TRBV6-3 to TRBJ2-6; no firm D call. The CDR3 length is 16 residues. Germline V CDR1 and CDR2: MNHEY, SVGEGT. Deletions cut 2 bases from V and 0 bases from J, with 8 bases between. CDR3 bases: TGTGCCAGCAGTTACGTGCCTGTCTCTGGGGCCAACGTCCTGACTTTC. The encoded protein is CASSYVPVSGANVLTF.

This clonotype was counted between two and nine times. The rearrangement joins TRBV29-1 to TRBJ2-1, with TRBD1 matching over 8 bases. This CDR3 region has 13 residues. V dropped 5 bases and J dropped 4; count of bases not matched to a gene: 4. CDR1 is SQVTM and CDR2 is ANQGSEA in the germline V gene. The CDR3 here is CSVRQGRYNEQFF. In DNA form, the CDR3 reads TGCAGCGTTAGACAGGGGCGGTACAATGAGCAGTTCTTC.

In its sample, this clonotype was seen a few times. The J gene is TRBJ2-3, the V gene TRBV7-3; perhaps TRBD2 as D (5 bases). V gave up 4 bases and J gave up 1 base, with 18 bases separating them. Germline CDR1 reads SGHTA; CDR2 reads FQGTGA. The CDR3 is 17 amino acids. This CDR3 is CASSSLLWRAGTDTQYF. The DNA of the CDR3 is TGTGCCAGCAGCTCACTTCTCTGGCGGGCTGGCACAGATACGCAGTATTTT.

This clonotype showed up just a few times. The chain combines TRBV11-2 with TRBJ2-7; 8 nucleotides line up with TRBD2. The germline gives CDR1 SGHAT, CDR2 FQNNGV. The CDR3 spans 15 residues. V was pared by 4 bases and J by 2 bases, with 7 bases of the junction left unmatched. Here the CDR3 DNA reads TGTGCCAGCAGCTCTCAGCTAGCGGGTGCCTACGAGCAGTACTTC. Its protein product is CASSSQLAGAYEQYF. The full variable domain, with the rest looked up from reference TRBV11-2 and TRBJ2-7, is EAGVAQSPRYKIIEKRQSVAFWCNPISGHATLYWYQQILGQGPKLLIQFQNNGVVDDSQLPKDRFSAERLKGVDSTLKIQPAKLEDSAVYLCASSSQLAGAYEQYFGPGTRLTVT.

This clonotype appeared a few times. The chain carries TRBV12-3 or TRBV12-4 and TRBJ2-5, with D perhaps TRBD2 (6 bases). CDR3 length: 15 residues. The ends were cut back, 2 bases at V and 2 bases at J, with 12 bases in the middle. CDR3: CASSLPSATQETQYF. CDR3 in DNA: TGTGCCAGCAGTTTACCTAGCGCTACACAAGAGACCCAGTACTTC.

This clonotype was observed a few times. The chain combines TRBV30 with TRBJ2-4; no definite D call. Germline CDR1 GTSNPN, CDR2 SVGIG (reference sequence). There are 11 residues in the CDR3. V shed 5 bases and J shed 6 bases, with 8 bases lying between them. CDR3 DNA: TGTGCCTGGGGTCTTGGAAACATTCAGTACTTC. It translates to CAWGLGNIQYF.

About this clonotype itself: Germline and junction disagree at one end, which may indicate a read error. The rearrangement joins TRBV4-1 to TRBJ1-2; D call uncertain. This CDR3 has 15 residues. In germline, CDR1 is MGHRA, CDR2 YSYEKL. CDR3 loop: CASSTPAWGNYGCTF. In DNA, the CDR3 is TGCGCCAGCAGCACCCCGGCGTGGGGAAACTATGGCTGCACCTTC.

This clonotype was counted ten times or more. This chain joins TRBV29-1 and TRBJ1-2; a weak D match, TRBD1 (5 bases). The CDR3 runs 12 residues. CDR1 is SQVTM, CDR2 ANQGSEA, per germline. Trimming cost V 4 bases and J 3 bases, with 9 bases left between them. The CDR3 DNA is TGCAGCGTTGTGGGGGGTGACTATGGCTACACCTTC. This gives the protein CSVVGGDYGYTF. The entire variable domain, with the rest obtained from reference TRBV29-1 and TRBJ1-2, is as follows: SAVISQKPSRDICQRGTSLTIQCQVDSQVTMMFWYRQQPGQSLTLIATANQGSEATYESGFVIDKFPISRPNLTFSTLTVSNMSPEDSSIYLCSVVGGDYGYTFGSGTRLTVV.

The chain combines TRBV29-1 with TRBJ1-2; D possibly corresponds to TRBD1 (6 bases). The germline V gene encodes CDR1 SQVTM and CDR2 ANQGSEA. This CDR3 spans 13 amino acids. V gave up 4 bases and J gave up 4 bases, with 13 bases separating them. The CDR3 bases are TGCAGCGTTGTGGGGGCGGAAGCCTATGGCTACACCTTC. Protein sequence: CSVVGAEAYGYTF.

This clonotype was recorded once. The genes are TRBV5-1 and TRBJ2-3, with TRBD2 as a possible D gene (5 bases). V was pared by 8 bases and J by 5 bases, with 18 bases between. Germline V gene lookup returns CDR1 SGHRS and CDR2 YFSETQ. The CDR3 runs 14 residues. CDR3 coding DNA: TGCGCCAGTAGCGTTAGCAGAAGGGTAGATACGCAGTATTTT. It yields the protein CASSVSRRVDTQYF.

This clonotype was recorded many times. The CDR3 DNA reads as TGTGCCAGCAGCTCCTACTACGAGCAGTACTTC. Protein: CASSSYYEQYF. The chain is built from TRBV27 and TRBJ2-7; D gene uncertain. Germline lookup yields CDR1 MNHEY and CDR2 SMNVEV (reference sequence). The CDR3 consists of 11 residues. Trimming took 6 bases from V and 3 from J, leaving 6 bases between them.

The V call is TRBV14, the J call TRBJ2-5, with a possible D match to TRBD1 (5 bases). CDR1 SGHDN and CDR2 FVKESK come from the germline V gene. Trimming left V 1 base short and J 2 bases short, with 14 bases between. This CDR3 comprises 16 residues. CDR3 amino acids: CASSQGLTAGQETQYF. The CDR3 DNA reads as TGTGCCAGCAGCCAAGGTCTGACAGCCGGACAAGAGACCCAGTACTTC.

V is TRBV30 and J is TRBJ2-7; D is possibly TRBD1 (6 bases). Germline-derived CDR1 and CDR2 are GTSNPN and SVGIG (reference sequence). V was pared by 0 bases and J by 4 bases, with 13 bases between. The CDR3 is 14 residues long. For the CDR3, the DNA is TGTGCCTGGAGTGTACCCGGGACAAGTTACGAGCAGTACTTC. This translates into CAWSVPGTSYEQYF.

This chain uses TRBV30 with TRBJ2-3; D not resolved. Germline CDR1 reads GTSNPN; CDR2 reads SVGIG (reference sequence). Trimming took 4 bases from V and 2 from J, leaving 4 bases between them. The CDR3 extends over 11 amino acids. CDR3 residues: CAWTTTDTQYF. CDR3 coding DNA: TGTGCCTGGACTACCACAGATACGCAGTATTTT.

The V gene is TRBV6-5, the J gene TRBJ2-1, with 12 positions matching TRBD2. CDR1 is MNHEY and CDR2 is SVGAGI in the germline V gene. The CDR3 has 15 amino acids. After removal of 4 bases from V and 5 bases from J, the junction contained 3 bases not matched to a gene. The CDR3 is CASSSSSGRDNEQFF. The DNA for the CDR3 is TGTGCCAGCAGTTCCTCTAGCGGGAGGGACAATGAGCAGTTCTTC.